The present T cell receptor beta chain was sequenced within a study of blood T cell repertoires in COVID-19. This clone was observed once. Here immunoSEQ multiplex PCR was the method, and the copy in TCRdb shows in-frame clones only, minus some. The sample carries approximately 290,000 clones, around 90% recorded once. V lost 4 bases, J lost 4 bases, and 6 bases stayed unmatched. The V gene's germline CDR1 is MDHEN and CDR2 SYDVKM. The CDR3 totals 16 residues. The chain couples TRBV28 to TRBJ2-5; 13 nucleotides line up with TRBD2. The receptor's source is a woman aged 25 to 45 who had recovered from COVID-19. The sample taken for sequencing was PBMCs or T cells enriched from blood (not recorded which). CDR3 DNA: TGTGCCAGCAGTTCTTGGACTAGCGGGAGTGGAGAGACCCAGTACTTC. Protein sequence: CASSSWTSGSGETQYF.